These 10 T cell receptor beta chains were all obtained from the same sample, sequenced in a study of response to subunit inactivated influenza vaccine. In TCRdb, the RT-PCR reads were re-called with MiXCR into one record per CDR3 protein. The sample lists fewer than 350,000 distinct CDR3 sequences, 21% occurring once. The sample here was PBMCs from blood, taken approximately 20 months after vaccination. The receptor set was obtained from a man aged 50 to 69 who received an inactivated influenza vaccine.

The chain employs TRBV20-1 and TRBJ2-7; 10 bases are shared with TRBD2. The CDR3 consists of 13 residues. With 4 bases clipped from V and 6 bases from J, the junction kept 6 bases outside the gene matches. Germline assignment: CDR1 DFQATT and CDR2 SNEGSKA (reference sequence). The CDR3 coding sequence is TGCAGTGCTACCAGCGGGAGGGCCCTCGAGCAGTACTTC. It translates to CSATSGRALEQYF.

In regard to this clonotype: A much larger clonotype is one base distant, so this may be a read error. The CDR3 nucleotides read TGCGCCAGCAGCCAAGAGGAGGAAGGACGGAATCAGCCCCAGCATTTT. Protein sequence: CASSQEEEGRNQPQHF. The V call is TRBV4-1, the J call TRBJ1-5; D is unresolved. CDR3 length: 16 residues. Germline CDR1 reads MGHRA; CDR2 reads YSYEKL. Between the trimmed V and J ends, which lost 0 bases and 4 bases, there was a span of 13 bases.

The V and J genes are TRBV12-3 or TRBV12-4 and TRBJ2-7; the D is unclear. This CDR3 spans 10 amino acids. V lost 3 bases and J 6 bases, leaving 3 bases between the germline ends. CDR3 amino acids: CASSFGEQYF. DNA of the CDR3: TGTGCCAGCAGTTTTGGCGAGCAGTACTTC.

Ten or more counts support this clonotype. This rearrangement joins TRBV29-1 to TRBJ1-2; D remains unclear. Germline V lookup: CDR1 SQVTM, CDR2 ANQGSEA. V was pared by 4 bases and J by 2 bases, with 20 bases between. The CDR3 is 16 residues long. The CDR3 bases are TGCAGCGTTGCCGGGCAGTGGAACACAAAGAACTATGGCTACACCTTC. This sequence encodes CSVAGQWNTKNYGYTF.

V gene TRBV25-1 combines with J gene TRBJ2-7, with D unclear. The CDR3 loop spans 13 amino acids. Germline V CDR1 and CDR2: MGHDK, SYGVNS. V dropped 6 bases and J dropped 0 bases, with 9 bases sitting between them. DNA of the CDR3: TGTGCCAGCAGGCCGGCCGGCTCCTACGAGCAGTACTTC. Translating gives CASRPAGSYEQYF.

The chain has TRBV21-1 and TRBJ1-6; the D segment call TRBD1 is taken from the table without a DNA check. TRBV21-1 is labeled a pseudogene. This CDR3 contains 17 residues. The DNA of the CDR3 is TGTGCCAGCAGCACTCGACCGTCGACAGGGGTCAATTCACCCCTCCACTTT. Its protein product is CASSTRPSTGVNSPLHF.

This clonotype came up a few times. The chain couples TRBV20-1 to TRBJ1-4; the match to TRBD1 covers 9 bases. Germline CDR1 is DFQATT and CDR2 is SNEGSKA (reference sequence). Unmatched junction bases numbered 9, after V lost 0 bases and J lost 7 bases. CDR3 length: 16 amino acids. CDR3 coding DNA: TGCAGTGCTAGAGATCGGGACAGGGAGGTTGGTGAAAAACTGTTTTTT. It yields the protein CSARDRDREVGEKLFF.

This clonotype was picked up many times. The chain combines TRBV3-1 with TRBJ2-6, with a weak D call TRBD2 (6 bases). The V end lost 5 bases, the J end lost 2 bases, and 13 bases lay between the germline ends. Germline V CDR1 and CDR2: LGHDT, YNNKEL (reference sequence). The CDR3 covers 16 residues. The CDR3 DNA is TGTGCCAGCAGCATCCGACTAGTAACTGGGGCCAACGTCCTGACTTTC. Its protein product is CASSIRLVTGANVLTF.

The genes are TRBV29-1 and TRBJ2-3, with 9 positions matching TRBD2. V was pared by 3 bases and J by 1 base, with 2 bases of the junction left unmatched. Germline V gene sequence: CDR1 SQVTM, CDR2 ANQGSEA. This CDR3 has 14 residues. This chain's CDR3 is CSVDIAGGTDTQYF. DNA of the CDR3: TGCAGCGTTGACATAGCGGGGGGCACAGATACGCAGTATTTT.

This clonotype was observed a few times. The CDR3 DNA is TGCAGTGCTAGTTACTCTGGAAACACCATATATTTT. This gives the protein CSASYSGNTIYF. The J gene is TRBJ1-3, the V gene TRBV20-1, with D uncertain. CDR1 is DFQATT and CDR2 is SNEGSKA in the germline V gene (reference sequence). The V gene lost 3 bases and the J gene lost 0 bases, with 3 bases spanning the gap. The CDR3 spans 12 residues.